A single sample is the source of the 17 T cell receptor beta chains below, sequenced in a study of cytomegalovirus exposure and HLA in healthy donors. Primers: 60 Vbeta forward and 13 Jbeta reverse. Here immunoSEQ multiplex PCR was the method, and the copy in TCRdb shows in-frame clones only, minus some. The sample has 200,000 or so clones, approximately 85% seen once. The sequenced material came from PBMCs. These receptors were obtained from a woman aged 45-65 years in good health and CMV-seropositive.

V and J are TRBV21-1 and TRBJ2-4; the DNA was not compared with TRBD1, the D call given in the table. TRBV21-1 has pseudogene status. The CDR3 totals 16 residues. CDR3 nucleotide sequence: TGTGCCAGCAGAAAAACAGGGGGCGAGGCCAAAAACATTCAGTACTTC. Its protein product is CASRKTGGEAKNIQYF.

The chain joins TRBV27 to TRBJ1-6; 9 positions match TRBD1. The CDR3 is made up of 14 amino acids. With 6 bases clipped from V and 8 bases from J, the junction kept 5 bases outside the gene matches. The germline gives CDR1 MNHEY, CDR2 SMNVEV (reference sequence). CDR3 sequence reads: CASRARDRDSPLHF. In DNA, the CDR3 is TGTGCCAGCAGGGCCCGGGACAGGGATTCACCCCTCCACTTT.

The V gene is TRBV14, the J gene TRBJ2-7; D may be TRBD2 (5 bases). Per the germline V gene, CDR1 is SGHDN and CDR2 is FVKESK. Deletions cut 5 bases from V and 2 bases from J, with 13 bases between. The CDR3 is made up of 14 amino acids. The CDR3 region is CASSDTLGAYEQYF. In nucleotides, the CDR3 is TGTGCCAGCAGCGACACGTTGGGAGCCTACGAGCAGTACTTC. Together with reference TRBV14 and TRBJ2-7, the CDR3 gives the full variable domain: EAGVTQFPSHSVIEKGQTVTLRCDPISGHDNLYWYRRVMGKEIKFLLHFVKESKQDESGMPNNRFLAERTGGTYSTLKVQPAELEDSGVYFCASSDTLGAYEQYFGPGTRLTVT.

This clone came up once. The chain joins TRBV11-3 to TRBJ2-5; 7 nucleotides match TRBD2. The CDR3 runs 14 residues. Trimming at V came to 5 bases and at J to 5 bases, leaving 8 bases not matched to a gene. CDR1 and CDR2 from the germline V gene are SGHNT and YENEEA. CDR3 coding DNA: TGTGCCAGCAGCCCCCTCGGGGGAGGGGAGACCCAGTACTTC. Protein product: CASSPLGGGETQYF.

V and J are TRBV5-8 and TRBJ2-2; D is ambiguous. The CDR3 consists of 13 residues. CDR1 is SGHTS and CDR2 is YDEGEE in the germline V gene. Trimming removed 3 bases from V and 4 bases from J, with 7 bases in between. This CDR3 reads CASSSRSTGELFF. The CDR3 nucleotides are TGTGCCAGCAGCTCTAGAAGCACCGGGGAGCTGTTTTTT.

The CDR3 region is CASSGGETQYF. The DNA of the CDR3 is TGCGCCAGCAGTGGAGGAGAGACCCAGTACTTC. The V gene is TRBV10-2, the J gene TRBJ2-5; D is uncertain. Germline V gives CDR1 WSHSY, CDR2 SAAADI. Trimming left V 4 bases short and J 4 bases short, with 4 bases between. The CDR3 loop spans 11 amino acids.

V is TRBV18 and J is TRBJ2-2; TRBD1 matches at 10 bases. The ends lost 3 bases at V and 0 bases at J; junction bases unmatched: 1. Germline values: CDR1 KGHSH, CDR2 LQKENI. CDR3 length: 16 residues. The CDR3: CASSPGQGANTGELFF. The CDR3 nucleotides read TGTGCCAGCTCACCTGGACAGGGGGCGAACACCGGGGAGCTGTTTTTT.

The V call is TRBV19, the J call TRBJ2-1; 9 nucleotides line up with TRBD1. This CDR3 region has 16 residues. CDR1 LNHDA and CDR2 SQIVND come from the germline V gene (reference sequence). The ends lost 4 bases at V and 8 bases at J; junction bases unmatched: 12. Written as DNA, the CDR3 is TGTGCCAGTAGTAGGCCGGGACAGGGTATTTTGGATGAGCAGTTCTTC. This codes for CASSRPGQGILDEQFF.

The rearrangement joins TRBV7-6 to TRBJ2-3; tentative D call: TRBD2 (6 bases). CDR3 length: 15 residues. With 1 base removed from V and 1 base from J, the gap between germline ends came to 9 bases. The germline V gene encodes CDR1 SGHVS and CDR2 FNYEAQ. The CDR3 loop reads CASSLDGGGTDTQYF. DNA of the CDR3: TGTGCCAGCAGCTTAGATGGCGGGGGCACAGATACGCAGTATTTT.

There are a few counts of this clone. The chain is built from TRBV10-3 and TRBJ2-2; weak D call: TRBD2 (7 bases). This CDR3 spans 15 amino acids. Between the trimmed V and J ends, which lost 10 bases and 5 bases, there was a span of 20 bases. Germline CDR1 is ENHRY and CDR2 is SYGVKD. The CDR3, as DNA: TGTGCCACCTTGAGGGGGGAGGGTCGGACCGGGGAGCTGTTTTTT. Amino acid sequence: CATLRGEGRTGELFF.

This chain connects TRBV5-4 to TRBJ1-2; D is perhaps TRBD1 (5 bases). Germline V gives CDR1 SGHNT, CDR2 YYREEE (reference sequence). The CDR3 extends over 13 amino acids. Trimming removed 3 bases from V and 2 bases from J, with 8 bases in between. The CDR3 nucleotides are TGTGCCAGCAGCTCGGGGGGAAACTATGGCTACACCTTC. It yields the protein CASSSGGNYGYTF.

The chain links TRBV6-5 to TRBJ2-3, with 8 bases that match TRBD1. This CDR3 spans 16 amino acids. Per germline, CDR1 MNHEY and CDR2 SVGAGI. V lost 3 bases, J lost 1 base, and 6 bases stayed unmatched. DNA for the CDR3: TGTGCCAGCAGTTATACGCAGGGGGCTGGCACAGATACGCAGTATTTT. Its translation: CASSYTQGAGTDTQYF.

Concerning this clone: The junction differs from germline at one of its ends, possibly a read error. The chain couples TRBV7-9 to TRBJ1-2, with 7 bases lining up with TRBD1. The CDR3 is 15 amino acids. Germline V gives CDR1 SEHNR, CDR2 FQNEAQ (reference sequence). The CDR3 DNA is TGTTCCAGCAGCGTGCTGGGACAGCCGACATATGGCTACACCTTC. Protein: CSSSVLGQPTYGYTF.

This clone was observed once. The V call is TRBV10-1, the J call TRBJ2-3; D is uncertain. The length of the CDR3 is 13 residues. V lost 7 bases to trimming and J lost 4 bases, with 12 bases between them. Germline lookup yields CDR1 WNHNN and CDR2 SYGVQD (reference sequence). CDR3 in amino acids: CASTPYRADTQYF. In nucleotides, the CDR3 is TGCGCCAGCACTCCCTATCGCGCAGATACGCAGTATTTT.

A word on this clone: The identical CDR3 is also encoded by other nucleotide sequences in the sample. This rearrangement joins TRBV27 to TRBJ2-2, with 8 bases lining up with TRBD1. Germline lookup yields CDR1 MNHEY and CDR2 SMNVEV (reference sequence). J was trimmed by 1 base and V by 10 bases; bases with no gene match: 5. The CDR3 has 14 amino acids. The CDR3 is CATRQGRNTGELFF. For the CDR3, the DNA is TGTGCCACCCGACAGGGGAGGAACACCGGGGAGCTGTTTTTT.

This chain connects TRBV4-1 to TRBJ2-3; 10 bases are shared with TRBD2. The trim removed 4 bases at V and 4 bases at J, leaving 5 bases unmatched. The CDR3 has 15 residues. Germline V gene data show CDR1 as MGHRA and CDR2 as YSYEKL. The CDR3 region has the DNA TGCGCCAGCAGCCGAGCGGGGGGGCGTCCAGATACGCAGTATTTT. It codes for CASSRAGGRPDTQYF.

In its sample, this clone was seen a few times. The chain uses TRBV28 and TRBJ2-1; 7 nucleotides align to TRBD1. The CDR3 runs to 18 residues. V was clipped by 7 bases and J by 0 bases; unmatched bases: 15. Germline CDR1 is MDHEN and CDR2 is SYDVKM. CDR3 protein: CASTPRGGTFASYNEQFF. DNA for the CDR3: TGTGCCAGCACCCCGAGAGGGGGCACGTTTGCCTCCTACAATGAGCAGTTCTTC.